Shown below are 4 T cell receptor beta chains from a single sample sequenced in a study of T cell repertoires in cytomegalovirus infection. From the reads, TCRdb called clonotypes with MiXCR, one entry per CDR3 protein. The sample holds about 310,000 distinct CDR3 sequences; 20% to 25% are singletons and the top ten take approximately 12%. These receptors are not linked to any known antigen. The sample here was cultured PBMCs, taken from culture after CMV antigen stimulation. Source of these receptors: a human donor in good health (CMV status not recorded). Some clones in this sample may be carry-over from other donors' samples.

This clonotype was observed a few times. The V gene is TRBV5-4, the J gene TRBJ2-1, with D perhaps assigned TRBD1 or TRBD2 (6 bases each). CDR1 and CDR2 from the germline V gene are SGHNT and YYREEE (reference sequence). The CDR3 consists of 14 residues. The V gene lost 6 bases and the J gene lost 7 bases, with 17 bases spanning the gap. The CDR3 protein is CASIVEGGSNEQFF. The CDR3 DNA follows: TGTGCCAGCATCGTAGAGGGGGGCTCAAATGAGCAGTTCTTC.

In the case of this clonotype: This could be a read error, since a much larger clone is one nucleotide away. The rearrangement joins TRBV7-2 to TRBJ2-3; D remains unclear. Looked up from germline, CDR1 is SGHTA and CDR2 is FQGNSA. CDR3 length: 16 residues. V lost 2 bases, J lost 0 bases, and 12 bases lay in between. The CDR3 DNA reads TGTGCCAGCAGCTTAAACCGACAAGTGAGCACAGATACGCAGTATTTT. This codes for CASSLNRQVSTDTQYF.

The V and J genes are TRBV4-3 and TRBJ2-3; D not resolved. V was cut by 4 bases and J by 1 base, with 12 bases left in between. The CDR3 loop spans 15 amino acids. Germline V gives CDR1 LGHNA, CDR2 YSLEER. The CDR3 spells CASSPYRTGTDTQYF. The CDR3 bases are TGCGCCAGCAGCCCTTATAGGACGGGCACAGATACGCAGTATTTT.

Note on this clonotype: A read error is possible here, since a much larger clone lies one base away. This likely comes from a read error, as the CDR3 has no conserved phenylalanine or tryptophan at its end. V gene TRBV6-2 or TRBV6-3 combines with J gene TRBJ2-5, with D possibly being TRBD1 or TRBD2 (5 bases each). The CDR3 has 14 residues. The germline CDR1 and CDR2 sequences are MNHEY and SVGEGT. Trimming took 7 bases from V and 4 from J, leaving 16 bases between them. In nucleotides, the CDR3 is TGTGCCAGCACGTCGAGGTTGAGGGGAGAGACCCAGTACCTC. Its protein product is CASTSRLRGETQYL.